This T cell receptor (beta chain) was identified during a study of regulatory T cells in long-lasting Graves disease. General study results and limits: Favored gene segments in persistent disease were TRBV28, TRBJ1-2 and TRBJ2-5.

Trimming at V came to 3 bases and at J to 0 bases, leaving 11 bases not matched to a gene. Germline V gene data show CDR1 as SQVTM and CDR2 as ANQGSEA. The CDR3 runs 16 residues. Through Arm-PCR of CDR3 regions and iRepertoire HTBI primers, TCR beta libraries were built. TCRdb processed the multiplex PCR reads anew with MiXCR; each CDR3 protein has one entry. The sample lists 350,000 to 500,000 distinct CDR3 sequences; about 15% were seen once. On this clonotype: Its target is not known.

Time point described: newly diagnosed GD, antithyroid drugs for less than 3 months. The TCR library was made from RNA extracted from PBMCs. This sample was shared with a second study, whose subject was T cells in Graves' hyperthyroidism and ophthalmopathy.

This sequence originates from a woman in her twenties or thirties with Graves disease. The sequenced sample was peripheral blood mononuclear cells (PBMCs), obtained at new diagnosis, from a patient treated with antithyroid drugs. The genes are TRBV29-1 and TRBJ2-7; TRBD2 aligns across 7 bases. The CDR3 sequence is CSVDMAGETSSYEQYF. The CDR3 bases are TGCAGCGTTGATATGGCGGGGGAGACTAGCTCCTACGAGCAGTACTTC.